The source of this TCR beta chain is a study of blood T cell repertoires in COVID-19 (dated by TCRdb to 2018 to 2021). In terms of the full investigation: Samples covering the acute and convalescent phases of COVID-19 were provided by collaborators in the United States, Italy and Spain. The material from the prospective study consisted of cDNA or gDNA derived from T cells, B-cell-depleted T cells, or PBMCs. Deeply sampled blood TCRbeta repertoires from subjects exposed to, actively infected with, or recovered from COVID-19 were included in the dataset. The repertoires were released in a freely available public database meant as a resource for research on the immune response to SARS-CoV-2. Samples were obtained from the ongoing ImmuneRACE study (first 160 participants) and from some 1,200 subjects provided by 6 global collaborators. The sample metadata nearly always contained a de-identified subject ID, COVID-19 status, age in years and sex. Where available, HLA class I and class II types were obtained from metadata supplied by the sample provider rather than from assay-based typing.

Beyond this particular receptor, the publication reports: The amount of clinical and demographic metadata varied by source and participant and was provided uncurated.

The collaborating institutions used their own protocols to collect whole blood in K2EDTA tubes. For TCRbeta analysis, collaborator samples were shipped as frozen whole blood, as isolated PBMCs, or as DNA extracted from either sample type. TCRbeta CDR3 regions were amplified from genomic DNA by means of the immunoSEQ Assay, a bias-controlled multiplex PCR. The published analysis was carried out like this. Within the assay, amplification of reference gene primers was used to estimate how many nucleated cells each sample contained. To quantify the absolute abundance of each unique TCRbeta CDR3 rearrangement, sequence reads were collapsed and filtered. Productive Simpson clonality was computed per sample as the square root of Simpson's diversity index over productive rearrangements. TCRdb's version of the immuneACCESS table is confined to in-frame rearrangements and falls short of the full clone set. An unresolved V gene accounts for under half of the shortfall where checked; the remainder is of unknown origin. Clone size and the V and J calls come from that table; the DNA yielded D and trimming. The table for this sample lists 150,000 to 200,000 clones; roughly nine tenths of them were counted only once. 0.99% of the sample goes to the ten largest clones.

Points on this clone: The target of this receptor is not known. There are no base qualities to consult, and no much larger clone falls within one base.

Source material: peripheral blood. This TCR came from a man aged 18-30 years with acute or convalescent COVID-19.

CDR3 region: CAWSREAYSNQPQHF. The nucleotide sequence is given as TGTGCCTGGAGTCGTGAAGCGTATAGCAATCAGCCCCAGCATTTT. The V and J genes are TRBV30 and TRBJ1-5; the D gene assignment is ambiguous. The CDR3 runs 15 amino acids, cysteine and phenylalanine included. Kept here is only the CDR3 DNA, which spans 45 bases and is read in frame from base 1. The germline V gene encodes CDR1 GTSNPN and CDR2 SVGIG (reference sequence). Trimming takes 2 bases from V and 0 bases from J, and the germline ends sit 11 bases apart.